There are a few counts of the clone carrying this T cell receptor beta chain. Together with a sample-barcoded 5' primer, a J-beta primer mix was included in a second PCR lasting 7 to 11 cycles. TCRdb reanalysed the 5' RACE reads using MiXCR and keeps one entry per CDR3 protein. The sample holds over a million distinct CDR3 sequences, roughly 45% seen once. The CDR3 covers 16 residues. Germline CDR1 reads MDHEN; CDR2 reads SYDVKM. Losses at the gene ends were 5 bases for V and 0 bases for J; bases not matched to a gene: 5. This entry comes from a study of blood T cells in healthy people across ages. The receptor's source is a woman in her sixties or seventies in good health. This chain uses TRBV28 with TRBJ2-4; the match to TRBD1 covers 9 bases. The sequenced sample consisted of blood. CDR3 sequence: CASSLRTGVAKNIQYF. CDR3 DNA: TGTGCCAGCAGTCTCAGGACAGGGGTAGCCAAAAACATTCAGTACTTC.